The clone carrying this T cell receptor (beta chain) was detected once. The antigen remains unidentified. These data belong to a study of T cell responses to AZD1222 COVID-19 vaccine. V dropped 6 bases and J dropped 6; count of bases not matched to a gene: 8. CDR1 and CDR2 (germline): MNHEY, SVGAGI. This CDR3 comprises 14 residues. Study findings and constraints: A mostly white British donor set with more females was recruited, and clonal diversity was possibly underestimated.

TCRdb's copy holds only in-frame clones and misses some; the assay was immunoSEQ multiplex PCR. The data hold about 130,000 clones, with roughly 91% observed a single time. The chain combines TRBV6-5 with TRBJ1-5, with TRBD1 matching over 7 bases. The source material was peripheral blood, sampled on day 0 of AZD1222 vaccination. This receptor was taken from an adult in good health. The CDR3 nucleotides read TGTGCCAGCAGCCGGGACAGCGGGTTTCAGCCCCAGCATTTT. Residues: CASSRDSGFQPQHF.